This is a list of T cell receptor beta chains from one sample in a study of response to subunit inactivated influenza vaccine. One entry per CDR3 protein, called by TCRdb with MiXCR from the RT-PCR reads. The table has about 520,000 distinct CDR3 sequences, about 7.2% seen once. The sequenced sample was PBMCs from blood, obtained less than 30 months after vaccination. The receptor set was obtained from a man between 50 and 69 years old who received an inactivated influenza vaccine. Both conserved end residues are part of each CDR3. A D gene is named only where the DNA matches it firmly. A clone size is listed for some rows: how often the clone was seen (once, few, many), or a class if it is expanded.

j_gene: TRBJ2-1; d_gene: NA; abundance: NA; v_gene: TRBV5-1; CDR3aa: CASSLDAPKYNEQFF; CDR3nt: TGCGCCAGCAGCTTGGACGCGCCCAAATACAATGAGCAGTTCTTC
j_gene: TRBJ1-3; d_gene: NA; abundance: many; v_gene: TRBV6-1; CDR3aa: CASSGGVGNTIYF; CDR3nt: TGTGCCAGCAGTGGAGGGGTGGGAAACACCATATATTTT
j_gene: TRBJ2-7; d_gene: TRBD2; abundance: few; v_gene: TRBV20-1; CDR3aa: CSSGGALHEQYF; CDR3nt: TGCTCCTCGGGGGGGGCCCTTCACGAGCAGTACTTC
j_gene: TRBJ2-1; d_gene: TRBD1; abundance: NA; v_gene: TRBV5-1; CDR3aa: CASSLEPSGTGVEQFF; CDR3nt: TGCGCCAGCAGCTTGGAACCTTCCGGGACAGGGGTGGAGCAGTTCTTC
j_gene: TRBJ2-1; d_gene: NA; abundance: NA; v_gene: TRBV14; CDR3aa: CASSPGTYYEQFF; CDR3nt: TGTGCCAGCAGCCCCGGGACATACTATGAGCAGTTCTTC
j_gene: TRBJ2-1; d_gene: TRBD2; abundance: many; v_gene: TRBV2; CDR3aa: CASIGTSDNEQFF; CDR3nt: TGTGCCAGCATTGGGACTAGCGACAATGAGCAGTTCTTC
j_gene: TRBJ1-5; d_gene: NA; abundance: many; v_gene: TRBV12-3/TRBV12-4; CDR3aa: CASSSDNSNQPQHF; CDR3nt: TGTGCCAGCAGTTCAGATAATAGCAATCAGCCCCAGCATTTT
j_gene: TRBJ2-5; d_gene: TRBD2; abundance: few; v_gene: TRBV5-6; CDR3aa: CASSGTSGKTQYF; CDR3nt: TGTGCCAGCAGCGGGACTAGCGGAAAGACCCAGTACTTC
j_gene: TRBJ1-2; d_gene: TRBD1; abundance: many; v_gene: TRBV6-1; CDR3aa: CASILTGGPYGYTF; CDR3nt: TGTGCCAGCATCCTTACAGGGGGGCCTTATGGCTACACCTTC
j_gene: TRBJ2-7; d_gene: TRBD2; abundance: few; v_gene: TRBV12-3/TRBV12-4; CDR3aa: CASSFSRPGLGTVQYF; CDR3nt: TGTGCCAGCAGTTTCTCCCGCCCGGGACTAGGAACCGTGCAGTACTTC
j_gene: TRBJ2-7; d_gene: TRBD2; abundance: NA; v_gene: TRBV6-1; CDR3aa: CASSVGLAGGPNDEQYF; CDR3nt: TGTGCCAGCAGCGTAGGACTAGCGGGAGGGCCCAACGACGAGCAGTACTTC
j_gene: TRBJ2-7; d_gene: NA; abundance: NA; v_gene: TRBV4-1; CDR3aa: CASSQVLWQGYEQYF; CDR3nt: TGCGCCAGCAGCCAAGTTCTGTGGCAGGGCTACGAGCAGTACTTC
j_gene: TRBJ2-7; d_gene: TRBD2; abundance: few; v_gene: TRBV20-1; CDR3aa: CSARDSDGGRHPPSPYEQYF; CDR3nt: TGCAGTGCTAGAGATTCAGACGGGGGGAGGCACCCCCCCTCTCCCTACGAGCAGTACTTC
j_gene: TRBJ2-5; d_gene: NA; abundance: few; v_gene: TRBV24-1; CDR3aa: CATSDLEGARETQYF; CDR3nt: TGTGCCACCAGTGATTTAGAAGGGGCAAGAGAGACCCAGTACTTC
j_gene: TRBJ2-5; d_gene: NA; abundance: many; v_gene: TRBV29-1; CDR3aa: CSVLGETQYF; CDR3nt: TGCAGCGTTCTGGGGGAGACCCAGTACTTC
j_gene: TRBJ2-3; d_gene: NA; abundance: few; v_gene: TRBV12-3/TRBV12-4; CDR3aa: CASRGGQKLTDTQYF; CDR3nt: TGTGCCAGCAGGGGGGGACAGAAGCTCACAGATACGCAGTATTTC
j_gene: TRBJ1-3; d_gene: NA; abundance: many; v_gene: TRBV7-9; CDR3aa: CASSPPLRSGNTIYF; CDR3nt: TGTGCCAGCAGCCCCCCGTTGAGGTCGGGAAACACCATATATTTT
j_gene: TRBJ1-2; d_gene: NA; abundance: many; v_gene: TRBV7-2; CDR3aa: CASSRLAGAEGYTF; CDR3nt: TGTGCCAGCAGCCGTCTGGCAGGGGCTGAAGGCTACACCTTC
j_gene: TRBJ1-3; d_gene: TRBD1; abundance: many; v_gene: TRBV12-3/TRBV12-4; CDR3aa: CASSIAGTGPKGNTIYF; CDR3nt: TGTGCCAGCAGTATCGCCGGGACAGGGCCTAAGGGAAACACCATATATTTT
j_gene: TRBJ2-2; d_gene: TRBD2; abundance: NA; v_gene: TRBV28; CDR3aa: CASRGSFGELFF; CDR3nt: TGTGCCAGCCGCGGGAGCTTCGGGGAGCTGTTTTTT
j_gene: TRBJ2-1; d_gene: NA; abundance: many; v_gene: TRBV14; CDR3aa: CASSRILGLHNEQFF; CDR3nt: TGTGCCAGCAGCCGAATTTTGGGACTTCACAATGAGCAGTTCTTC
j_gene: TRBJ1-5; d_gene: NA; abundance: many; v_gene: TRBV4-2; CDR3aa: CASSQVGSNQPQHF; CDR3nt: TGTGCCAGCAGCCAAGTGGGGTCCAATCAGCCCCAGCATTTT
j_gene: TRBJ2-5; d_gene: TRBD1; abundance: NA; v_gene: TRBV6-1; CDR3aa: CASSVTGGKETQYF; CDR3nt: TGTGCCAGCAGCGTCACAGGGGGCAAAGAGACCCAGTACTTC
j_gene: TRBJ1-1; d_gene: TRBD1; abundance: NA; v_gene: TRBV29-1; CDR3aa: CSVRTGRTEAFF; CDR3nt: TGCAGCGTACGGACAGGGCGGACTGAAGCTTTCTTT
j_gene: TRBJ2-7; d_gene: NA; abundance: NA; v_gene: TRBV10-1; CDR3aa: CASSDPSRPSYEQYF; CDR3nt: TGCGCCAGCAGTGACCCGTCCAGGCCCTCCTACGAGCAGTACTTC
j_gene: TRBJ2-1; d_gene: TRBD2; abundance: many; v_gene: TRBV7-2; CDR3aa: CASNLGGNEQFF; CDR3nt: TGTGCCAGCAACCTGGGGGGGAATGAGCAGTTCTTC
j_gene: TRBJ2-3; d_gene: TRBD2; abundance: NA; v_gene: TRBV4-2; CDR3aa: CASSQDIGLAAFTDTQYF; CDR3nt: TGTGCCAGCAGCCAAGACATCGGACTAGCGGCATTCACAGATACGCAGTATTTT
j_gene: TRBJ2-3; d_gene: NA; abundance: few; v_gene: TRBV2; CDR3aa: CASSEGAGPTDTQYF; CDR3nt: TGTGCCAGCAGTGAGGGGGCGGGTCCTACAGATACGCAGTATTTT
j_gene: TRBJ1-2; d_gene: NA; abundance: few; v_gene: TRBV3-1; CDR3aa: CASSHSTLSNYGYTF; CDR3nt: TGTGCCAGCAGCCACTCGACACTTTCTAACTATGGCTACACCTTC
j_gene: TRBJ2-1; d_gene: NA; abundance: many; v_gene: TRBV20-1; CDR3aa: CSAAGSSSYNEQFF; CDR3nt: TGCAGTGCTGCCGGTTCTAGCTCCTACAATGAGCAGTTCTTC
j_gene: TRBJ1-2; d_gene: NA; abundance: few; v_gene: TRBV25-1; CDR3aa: CASSADRVAPNYGYTF; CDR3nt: TGTGCCAGCAGTGCCGACCGGGTCGCTCCTAACTATGGCTACACCTTC
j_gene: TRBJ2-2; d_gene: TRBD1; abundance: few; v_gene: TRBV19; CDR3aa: CASTETGAGELFF; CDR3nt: TGTGCCAGTACTGAAACAGGGGCCGGGGAGCTGTTTTTT
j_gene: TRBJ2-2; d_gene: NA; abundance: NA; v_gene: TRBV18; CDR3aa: CASSPPEAGELFF; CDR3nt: TGTGCCAGCTCACCACCGGAGGCGGGTGAGCTGTTTTTT
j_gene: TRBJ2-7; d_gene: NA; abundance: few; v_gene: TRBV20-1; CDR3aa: CSARDRGGADNEQYF; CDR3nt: TGCAGTGCTAGAGATCGAGGGGGGGCGGATAATGAGCAGTACTTC
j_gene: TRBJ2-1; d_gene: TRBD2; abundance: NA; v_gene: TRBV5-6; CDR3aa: CASSLAGAGALGQFF; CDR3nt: TGTGCCAGCAGCTTGGCTGGTGCGGGAGCTCTAGGGCAGTTCTTC
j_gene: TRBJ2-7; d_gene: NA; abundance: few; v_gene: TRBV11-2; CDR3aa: CASSLVRRVREQYF; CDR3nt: TGTGCCAGCAGCTTAGTTCGCAGGGTACGCGAGCAGTACTTC
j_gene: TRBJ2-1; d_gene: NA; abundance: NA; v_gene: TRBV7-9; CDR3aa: CATGDRSVYEQFF; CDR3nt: TGTGCCACCGGCGATCGAAGCGTGTATGAGCAGTTCTTC
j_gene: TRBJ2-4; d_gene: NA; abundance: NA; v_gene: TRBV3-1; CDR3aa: CASSQETSSLAKNIQYF; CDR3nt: TGTGCCAGCAGCCAAGAAACTAGTTCTCTAGCCAAAAACATTCAGTACTTC
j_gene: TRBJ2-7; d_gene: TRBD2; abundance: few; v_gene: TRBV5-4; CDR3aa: CASSRGLGSGYEQYF; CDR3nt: TGTGCCAGCAGCCGGGGACTAGGGTCCGGCTACGAGCAGTACTTC
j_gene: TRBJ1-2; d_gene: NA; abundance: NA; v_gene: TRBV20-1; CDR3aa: CSARDWSNYGYTF; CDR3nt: TGCAGTGCTAGAGATTGGAGTAACTATGGCTACACCTTC
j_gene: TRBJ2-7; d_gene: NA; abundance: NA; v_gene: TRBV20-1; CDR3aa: CSASRGGAYEQYF; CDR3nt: TGCAGTGCTAGTCGAGGGGGGGCCTACGAGCAGTACTTC
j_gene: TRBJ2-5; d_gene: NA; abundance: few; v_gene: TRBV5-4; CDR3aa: CASRQQGRYQETQYF; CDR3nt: TGTGCCAGCAGGCAACAGGGACGGTACCAAGAGACCCAGTACTTC
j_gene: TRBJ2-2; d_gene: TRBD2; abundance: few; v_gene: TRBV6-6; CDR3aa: CASRLAANTGELFF; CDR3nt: TGTGCCAGCCGACTAGCGGCGAACACCGGGGAGCTGTTTTTT
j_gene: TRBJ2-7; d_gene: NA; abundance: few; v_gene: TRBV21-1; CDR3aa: CASPGLATNEQYF; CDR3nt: TGTGCCAGCCCCGGACTAGCGACAAACGAGCAGTACTTC
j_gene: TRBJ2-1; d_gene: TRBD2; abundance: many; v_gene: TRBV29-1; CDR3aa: CSVEEELAGLKQFF; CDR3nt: TGCAGCGTTGAGGAGGAGCTAGCGGGACTAAAGCAGTTCTTC
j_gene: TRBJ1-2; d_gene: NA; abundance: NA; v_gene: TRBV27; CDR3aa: CASSFGLEGERYGYTF; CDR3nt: TGTGCCAGCAGTTTCGGCCTTGAAGGGGAACGCTATGGCTACACCTTC
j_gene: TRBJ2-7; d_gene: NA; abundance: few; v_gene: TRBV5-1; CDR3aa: CASSSKQTPYEQYF; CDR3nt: TGCGCCAGCAGCTCCAAACAGACACCCTACGAGCAGTACTTC
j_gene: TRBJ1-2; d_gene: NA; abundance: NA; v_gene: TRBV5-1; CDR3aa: CASSLETNRHGYTF; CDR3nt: TGCGCCAGCAGCCTCGAGACGAACAGGCATGGCTACACCTTC
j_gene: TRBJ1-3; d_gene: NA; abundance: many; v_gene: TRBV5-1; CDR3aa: CASSLGQYGNTIYF; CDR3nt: TGCGCCAGCAGCTTAGGACAGTACGGAAACACCATATATTTT
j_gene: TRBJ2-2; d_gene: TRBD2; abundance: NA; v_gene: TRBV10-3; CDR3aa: CAIRTSGGPYTGELFF; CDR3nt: TGTGCCATCAGGACTAGCGGGGGGCCTTACACCGGGGAGCTGTTTTTT
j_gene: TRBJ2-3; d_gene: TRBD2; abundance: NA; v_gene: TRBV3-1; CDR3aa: CASSRKIPGLAGTDTQYF; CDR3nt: TGTGCCAGCAGCCGCAAGATCCCGGGACTAGCGGGCACAGATACGCAGTATTTT
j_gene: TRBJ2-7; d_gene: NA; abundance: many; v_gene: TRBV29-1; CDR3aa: CSAKLGTYEQYF; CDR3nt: TGCAGCGCCAAGCTCGGGACCTACGAGCAGTACTTC
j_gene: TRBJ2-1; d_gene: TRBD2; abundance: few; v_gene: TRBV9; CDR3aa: CASSPSGGANEQFF; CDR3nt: TGTGCCAGCAGCCCTAGCGGGGGGGCGAATGAGCAGTTCTTC
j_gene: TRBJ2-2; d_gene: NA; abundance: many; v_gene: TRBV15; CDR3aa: CATSRDGPGRNTGELFF; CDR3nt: TGTGCCACCAGCAGAGATGGTCCAGGGCGGAACACCGGGGAGCTGTTTTTT
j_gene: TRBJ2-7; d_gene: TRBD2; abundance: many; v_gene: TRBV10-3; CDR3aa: CAIRVAGVNEQYF; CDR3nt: TGTGCCATCAGGGTAGCGGGAGTAAACGAGCAGTACTTC
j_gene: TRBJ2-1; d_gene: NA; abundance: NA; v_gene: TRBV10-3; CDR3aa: CAISESDTPYNEQFF; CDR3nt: TGTGCCATCAGTGAGTCGGACACCCCCTACAATGAGCAGTTCTTC
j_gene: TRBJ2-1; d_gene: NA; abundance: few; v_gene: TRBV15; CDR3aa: CATSRGAYNEQFF; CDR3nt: TGTGCCACCAGCAGAGGGGCGTACAATGAGCAGTTCTTC
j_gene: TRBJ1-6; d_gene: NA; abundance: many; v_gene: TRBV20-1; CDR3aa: CSARDLDSDGPHENNSPLHF; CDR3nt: TGCAGTGCTAGAGATCTAGACAGCGATGGTCCTCACGAAAATAATTCACCCCTCCACTTT
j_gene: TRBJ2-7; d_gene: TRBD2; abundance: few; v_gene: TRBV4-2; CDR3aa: CASSQERLAGSWGLYEQYF; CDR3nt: TGTGCCAGCAGCCAAGAAAGACTAGCGGGATCTTGGGGTTTATACGAGCAGTACTTC
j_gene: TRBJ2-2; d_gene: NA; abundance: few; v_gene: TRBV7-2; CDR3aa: CASSKQRNTGELFF; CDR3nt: TGTGCCAGCAGTAAACAGCGGAACACCGGGGAGCTGTTTTTT